The subject of this entry is one T cell receptor beta chain. The antigen remains unidentified. These data come from a study of cytomegalovirus exposure and HLA in healthy donors. About the study: Researchers previously reported finding 117 million unique TCR beta sequences from roughly 170 million T cells.

The CDR3 is 11 amino acids. V lost 3 bases, J lost 8 bases, and 8 bases lay in between. Per the germline V gene, CDR1 is DFQATT and CDR2 is SNEGSKA (reference sequence). PCR was performed using 60 Vbeta and 13 Jbeta primers. The table came from immunoSEQ multiplex PCR; TCRdb's copy has only in-frame clones and leaves some out. The sample records 270,000 or so clones, 75% to 90% being singletons. Study-wide results and caveats: In a later analysis, several top co-occurrence clusters appeared linked to parvovirus B19, influenza, CMV and Epstein-Barr virus.

The chain recombines TRBV20-1 with TRBJ2-1, with D unclear. The sample consisted of PBMCs. The origin of this receptor is a middle-aged man in good health and CMV-seropositive. CDR3 nucleotides: TGCAGTGCTAGCCAAGAGGATGAGCAGTTCTTC. This codes for CSASQEDEQFF.